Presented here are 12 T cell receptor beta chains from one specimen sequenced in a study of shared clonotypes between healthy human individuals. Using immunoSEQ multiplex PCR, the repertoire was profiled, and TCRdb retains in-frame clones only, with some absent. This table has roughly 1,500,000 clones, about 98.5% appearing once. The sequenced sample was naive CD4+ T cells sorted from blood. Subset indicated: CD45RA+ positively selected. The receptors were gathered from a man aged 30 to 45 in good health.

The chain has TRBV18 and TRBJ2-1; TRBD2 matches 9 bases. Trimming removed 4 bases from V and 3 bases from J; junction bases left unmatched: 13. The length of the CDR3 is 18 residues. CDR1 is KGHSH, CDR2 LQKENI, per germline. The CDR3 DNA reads TGTGCCAGCTCACTTGCTCAATCCCTAGCGGGGCACTACAATGAGCAGTTCTTC. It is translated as CASSLAQSLAGHYNEQFF.

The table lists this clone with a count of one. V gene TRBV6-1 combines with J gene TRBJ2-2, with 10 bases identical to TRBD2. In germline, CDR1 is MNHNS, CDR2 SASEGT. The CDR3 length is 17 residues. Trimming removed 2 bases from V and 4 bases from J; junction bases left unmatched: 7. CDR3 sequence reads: CASSEPPSGSFTGELFF. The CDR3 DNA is TGTGCCAGCAGTGAACCACCTAGCGGGAGTTTCACCGGGGAGCTGTTTTTT.

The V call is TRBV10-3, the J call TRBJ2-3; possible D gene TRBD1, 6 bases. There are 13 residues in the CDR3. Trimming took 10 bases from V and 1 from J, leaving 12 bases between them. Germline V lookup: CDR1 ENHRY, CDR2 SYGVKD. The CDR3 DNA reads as TGTGCCAGTGGACAGCCTGGCACAGATACGCAGTATTTT. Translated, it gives CASGQPGTDTQYF.

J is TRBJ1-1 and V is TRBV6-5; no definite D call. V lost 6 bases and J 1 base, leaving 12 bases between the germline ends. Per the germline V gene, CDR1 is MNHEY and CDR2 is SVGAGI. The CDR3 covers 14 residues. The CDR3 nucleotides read TGTGCCAGCAGACAGCTCGGGTCGAACACTGAAGCTTTCTTT. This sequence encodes CASRQLGSNTEAFF.

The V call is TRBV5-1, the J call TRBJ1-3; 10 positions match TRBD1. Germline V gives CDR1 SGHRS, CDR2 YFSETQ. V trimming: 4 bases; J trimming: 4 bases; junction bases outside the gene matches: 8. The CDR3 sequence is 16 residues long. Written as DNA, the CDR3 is TGCGCCAGCAGCACTTCGGGACAGGGGCAGGGAAACACCATATATTTT. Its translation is CASSTSGQGQGNTIYF.

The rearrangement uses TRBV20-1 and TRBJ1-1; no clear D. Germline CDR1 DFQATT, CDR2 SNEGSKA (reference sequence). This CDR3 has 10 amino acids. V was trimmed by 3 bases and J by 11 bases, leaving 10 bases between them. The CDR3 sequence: CSARASGAFF. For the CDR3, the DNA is TGCAGTGCTAGGGCATCGGGGGCTTTCTTT.

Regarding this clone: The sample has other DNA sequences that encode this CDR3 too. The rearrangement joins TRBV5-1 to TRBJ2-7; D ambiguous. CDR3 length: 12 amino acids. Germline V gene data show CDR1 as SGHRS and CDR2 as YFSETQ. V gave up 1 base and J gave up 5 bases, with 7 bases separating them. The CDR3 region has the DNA TGCGCCAGCAGCTTGAGCAGCAACGAGCAGTACTTC. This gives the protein CASSLSSNEQYF. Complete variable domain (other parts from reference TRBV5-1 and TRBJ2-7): KAGVTQTPRYLIKTRGQQVTLSCSPISGHRSVSWYQQTPGQGLQFLFEYFSETQRNKGNFPGRFSGRQFSNSRSEMNVSTLELGDSALYLCASSLSSNEQYFGPGTRLTVT.

CDR3 region: CASRTSGRIMGFDEQFF. In DNA, the CDR3 is TGTGCCAGCAGGACTAGCGGGAGAATAATGGGGTTCGATGAGCAGTTCTTC. This chain joins TRBV7-2 and TRBJ2-1, with TRBD2 identical over 12 bases. The CDR3 is 17 amino acids. Germline loops: CDR1 SGHTA, CDR2 FQGNSA. Trimming took 6 bases from V and 8 from J; bases not matched to a gene: 14.

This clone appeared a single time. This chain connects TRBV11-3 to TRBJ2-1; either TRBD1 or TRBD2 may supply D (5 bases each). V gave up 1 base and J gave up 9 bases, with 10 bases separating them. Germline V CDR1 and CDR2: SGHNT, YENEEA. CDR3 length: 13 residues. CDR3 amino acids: CASSLGPGTEQFF. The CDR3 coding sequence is TGTGCCAGCAGCTTAGGCCCCGGGACTGAGCAGTTCTTC.

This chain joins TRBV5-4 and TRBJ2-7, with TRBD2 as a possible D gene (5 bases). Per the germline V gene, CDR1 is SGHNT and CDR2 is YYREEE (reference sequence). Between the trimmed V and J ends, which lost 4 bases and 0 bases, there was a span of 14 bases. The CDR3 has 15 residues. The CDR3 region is CASSGALAGSYEQYF. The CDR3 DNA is TGTGCCAGCAGCGGAGCCCTAGCAGGCTCCTACGAGCAGTACTTC.

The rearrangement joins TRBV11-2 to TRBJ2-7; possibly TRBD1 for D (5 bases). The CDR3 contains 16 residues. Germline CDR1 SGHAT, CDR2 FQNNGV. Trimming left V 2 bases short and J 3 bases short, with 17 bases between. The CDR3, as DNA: TGTGCCAGCAGCTTAAAAACTTCAGGGCGTATCTACGAGCAGTACTTC. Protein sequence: CASSLKTSGRIYEQYF.

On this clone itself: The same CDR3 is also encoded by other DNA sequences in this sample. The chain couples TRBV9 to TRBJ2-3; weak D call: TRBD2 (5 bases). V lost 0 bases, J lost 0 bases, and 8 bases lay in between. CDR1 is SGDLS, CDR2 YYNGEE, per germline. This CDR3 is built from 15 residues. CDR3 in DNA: TGTGCCAGCAGCGTAGACGGCGGGAGCACAGATACGCAGTATTTT. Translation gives CASSVDGGSTDTQYF.